The 6 T cell receptor beta chains below were found in one sample sequenced in a study of blood T cells in healthy people across ages. Using a J-beta primer mix together with a sample-barcoded 5' primer, a second PCR was run for about 6 to 11 cycles. Using its own MiXCR run on the 5' RACE reads, TCRdb lists one record per CDR3 protein. Of approximately 1.5 million distinct CDR3 sequences listed, about 35% are singletons. Sequenced input: blood. The receptors here all came from a woman younger than 45 in good health.

This clonotype was seen only a few times. J is TRBJ2-7 and V is TRBV7-9; 7 bases agree with TRBD1. J gave up 3 bases and V 5 bases, and 7 bases lay outside the gene matches. The CDR3 extends over 14 amino acids. The V gene's germline CDR1 is SEHNR and CDR2 FQNEAQ (reference sequence). The CDR3 is CASSPPGQFYEQYF. The DNA of the CDR3 is TGTGCCAGCAGCCCTCCGGGACAGTTCTACGAGCAGTACTTC.

This clonotype was seen a handful of times. The rearrangement joins TRBV4-1 to TRBJ2-7; D not resolved. The germline V gene encodes CDR1 MGHRA and CDR2 YSYEKL. This CDR3 spans 14 amino acids. The ends were cut back, 1 base at V and 0 bases at J, with 7 bases in the middle. The CDR3 sequence is CASSQVRNSYEQYF. DNA of the CDR3: TGCGCCAGCAGCCAAGTGCGAAACTCCTACGAGCAGTACTTC.

The V call is TRBV18, the J call TRBJ1-1, with 7 bases identical to TRBD1. This CDR3 region has 15 residues. The V gene end was trimmed by 1 base and the J gene end by 4 bases; junction bases not matched to a gene: 6. Germline values: CDR1 KGHSH, CDR2 LQKENI. CDR3 in DNA: TGTGCCAGCTCACCACTATCAGGGGGGCTCACTGAAGCTTTCTTT. Translation: CASSPLSGGLTEAFF. The complete variable domain, with remaining parts taken from reference TRBV18 and TRBJ1-1, reads NAGVMQNPRHLVRRRGQEARLRCSPMKGHSHVYWYRQLPEEGLKFMVYLQKENIIDESGMPKERFSAEFPKEGPSILRIQQVVRGDSAAYFCASSPLSGGLTEAFFGQGTRLTVV.

CDR3 bases: TGCAGTGCCAGTCGCGTGCACAGCAATCAGCCCCAGCATTTT. Protein: CSASRVHSNQPQHF. The rearrangement links TRBV20-1 to TRBJ1-5; D call uncertain. This CDR3 spans 14 amino acids. Germline CDR1 reads DFQATT; CDR2 reads SNEGSKA (reference sequence). The germline V and J ends were trimmed by 6 bases and 1 base, with 13 bases remaining between them.

The chain combines TRBV2 with TRBJ1-1; D possibly corresponds to TRBD1 (6 bases). CDR3 size: 14 residues. With 5 bases removed from V and 4 bases from J, the gap between germline ends came to 14 bases. Per germline, CDR1 SNHLY and CDR2 FYNNEI. CDR3 residues: CASSLQGLGTEAFF. In DNA, the CDR3 is TGTGCCAGCAGTTTACAGGGTCTTGGCACTGAAGCTTTCTTT.

The V call is TRBV10-3, the J call TRBJ2-7; 9 positions match TRBD2. V dropped 2 bases and J dropped 3; count of bases not matched to a gene: 8. Per the germline V gene, CDR1 is ENHRY and CDR2 is SYGVKD. The CDR3 is made up of 16 amino acids. The CDR3 bases are TGTGCCATCAGTGAGGGTTCCTTAGCGGGAGTCTACGAGCAGTACTTC. Amino acids: CAISEGSLAGVYEQYF.